This TCR beta chain was retrieved from a study of cytomegalovirus exposure and HLA in healthy donors. The donors, nominally healthy at sampling, likely had unrecorded immune exposures. This CDR3 has 15 amino acids. V shed 3 bases and J 0 bases; nucleotides not matched to a gene: 3. CDR1 is SGHTS, CDR2 YDEGEE, per germline. The primer mix had 60 Vbeta and 13 Jbeta primers. The assay was immunoSEQ multiplex PCR, and TCRdb's table has in-frame clones only and misses some. The sample carries 200,000 to 250,000 clones, roughly 80% recorded once. The sequencing sample was made of PBMCs. The chain couples TRBV5-8 to TRBJ1-1; TRBD1 matches 9 bases. This sequence was found in a man aged 50 to 59 in good health and CMV-seronegative. CDR3 amino acids: CASSWGDRVNTEAFF. CDR3 sequence (DNA): TGTGCCAGCAGCTGGGGGGACAGGGTGAACACTGAAGCTTTCTTT.